This T cell receptor beta chain derives from a study of PD-1 blockade in classical Hodgkin lymphoma. For the study at large: Once every 2 weeks, patients received intravenous nivolumab at 3 mg/kg.

Clones were read by immunoSEQ multiplex PCR, and TCRdb kept only the in-frame ones, dropping some. The data hold approximately 44,000 clones, with approximately 71% observed a single time. This CDR3 is 16 amino acids long. The germline CDR1 and CDR2 sequences are SGHAT and FQNNGV. The V segment lost 5 bases and the J segment 7 bases; nucleotides outside the gene matches: 16. All patients relapsed after autologous stem cell transplantation, and brentuximab vedotin exposure varied. The sequence was obtained from a human donor with classical Hodgkin lymphoma. Sequenced material: peripheral blood mononuclear cells (PBMCs), taken at baseline. This chain links TRBV11-2 with TRBJ2-7; 8 nucleotides align to TRBD1. As DNA, the CDR3 is TGTGCCAGCAGCCCACAAAGGTTGACAGGGGTGGGGGAGCAGTACTTC. Translating gives CASSPQRLTGVGEQYF.